This passage covers 6 T cell receptor beta chains from one sample sequenced in a study of blood T cell repertoires in COVID-19. Libraries were prepared by immunoSEQ multiplex PCR; TCRdb keeps only in-frame clonotypes and omits some of them. The repertoire has over 110,000 clones, approximately 84% of them found once; the top ten carry roughly 3.7%. Sequencing was done on a sample of PBMCs or T cells enriched from blood (not recorded which). The receptors here all came from a man aged 50 to 60 in a cohort exposed to, infected with or recovered from COVID-19 (not recorded which).

V usage is TRBV6-5 and J usage is TRBJ2-7; tentatively, D is TRBD1 (5 bases). The germline CDR1 and CDR2 sequences are MNHEY and SVGAGI. Trimming left V 0 bases short and J 0 bases short, with 12 bases between. The CDR3 contains 16 residues. The CDR3 reads CASSYSSGKPSYEQYF. DNA of the CDR3: TGTGCCAGCAGTTACTCATCAGGGAAGCCCTCCTACGAGCAGTACTTC.

This chain links TRBV24-1 with TRBJ2-5; TRBD2 matches at 7 bases. Germline V gene lookup returns CDR1 KGHDR and CDR2 SFDVKD. This CDR3 is built from 17 residues. V lost 5 bases, J lost 1 base, and 12 bases stayed unmatched. DNA of the CDR3: TGTGCCACCAGTGGCTCGGGACTACCTATTTTCCAAGAGACCCAGTACTTC. Protein product: CATSGSGLPIFQETQYF.

This chain links TRBV7-3 with TRBJ1-6, with no clear D. Looked up from germline, CDR1 is SGHTA and CDR2 is FQGTGA. The CDR3 spans 13 residues. V gave up 2 bases and J gave up 8 bases, with 7 bases separating them. CDR3 DNA sequence: TGTGCCAGCAGCTTAGACAATTATTCACCCCTCCACTTT. Amino acids: CASSLDNYSPLHF.

This clone was recorded only once. The chain couples TRBV15 to TRBJ1-5; 8 bases align to TRBD1. The CDR3 sequence is 15 residues long. Trimming at V came to 1 base and at J to 4 bases, leaving 3 bases not matched to a gene. Germline assignment: CDR1 LNHNV and CDR2 YYDKDF (reference sequence). CDR3 region: CATSRGRTGNQPQHF. The CDR3 nucleotides read TGTGCCACCAGCAGAGGTCGGACAGGGAATCAGCCCCAGCATTTT.

V usage is TRBV7-9 and J usage is TRBJ2-5, with unresolved D. Germline CDR1 is SEHNR and CDR2 is FQNEAQ (reference sequence). This CDR3 is 15 amino acids long. V shed 1 base and J shed 5 bases, with 14 bases lying between them. This chain's CDR3 is CASSLDPGRKETQYF. DNA of the CDR3: TGTGCCAGCAGCTTAGATCCTGGCAGGAAGGAGACCCAGTACTTC. Filled out from reference TRBV7-9 and TRBJ2-5, the complete variable domain reads DTGVSQNPRHKITKRGQNVTFRCDPISEHNRLYWYRQTLGQGPEFLTYFQNEAQLEKSRLLSDRFSAERPKGSFSTLEIQRTEQGDSAMYLCASSLDPGRKETQYFGPGTRLLVL.

This sequence joins TRBV7-3 and TRBJ2-7; a weak D match, TRBD2 (7 bases). Trimming removed 1 base from V and 1 base from J, with 17 bases in between. The CDR3 is made up of 17 amino acids. From germline, CDR1 is SGHTA and CDR2 FQGTGA. The CDR3 sequence is CASSLRGPWEGSYEQYF. The CDR3 DNA reads TGTGCCAGCAGCTTAAGGGGGCCGTGGGAGGGGTCCTACGAGCAGTACTTC.